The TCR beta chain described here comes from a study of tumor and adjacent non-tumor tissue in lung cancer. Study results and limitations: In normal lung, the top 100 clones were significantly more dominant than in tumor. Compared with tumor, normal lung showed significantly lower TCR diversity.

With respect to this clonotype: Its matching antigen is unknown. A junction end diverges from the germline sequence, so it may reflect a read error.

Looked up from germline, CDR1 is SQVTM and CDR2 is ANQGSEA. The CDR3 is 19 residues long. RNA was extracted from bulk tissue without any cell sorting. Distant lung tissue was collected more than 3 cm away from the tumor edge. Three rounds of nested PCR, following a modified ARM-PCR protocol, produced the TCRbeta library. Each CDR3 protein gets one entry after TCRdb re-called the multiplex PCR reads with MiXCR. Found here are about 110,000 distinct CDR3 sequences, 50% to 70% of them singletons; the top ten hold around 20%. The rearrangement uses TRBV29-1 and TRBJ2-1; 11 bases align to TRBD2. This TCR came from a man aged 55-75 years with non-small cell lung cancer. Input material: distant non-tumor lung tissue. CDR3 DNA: TGCAGCGTTGAAGATCTGGGGCTAGCGGGAGGAAAGACTTACAATGAGCTGTTCTTC. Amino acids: CSVEDLGLAGGKTYNELFF.